This T cell receptor beta chain was sequenced for a study of T cell repertoires in cytomegalovirus infection. Study overall: In public TCR beta signatures, there were indications of both CMV infection and matching HLA type.

Broader study findings: The cumulative frequency of public TCR beta families identified carriers of CMV plus the relevant HLA. HLA-C-restricted, CMV-specific TCR beta clonotypes were dominant ex vivo.

V dropped 5 bases and J dropped 6; count of bases not matched to a gene: 6. The CDR3 has 14 residues. The V gene's germline CDR1 is SGHVS and CDR2 FNYEAQ. This clonotype has ten or more counts. Its target is unknown. TCRdb re-derived calls from the reads in MiXCR, one entry per CDR3 protein. The sample consists of roughly 630,000 distinct CDR3 sequences, roughly 26% of them appearing once. The rearrangement links TRBV7-6 to TRBJ2-1, with TRBD1 matching over 8 bases. The material sequenced was CD8+ T cells from PBMCs. This TCR came from a human donor in good health (CMV status not recorded). Some clones in this sample may be carry-over from other donors' samples. The CDR3, as DNA: TGTGCCAGCAGCCCCTGGACAGGGCTCAATGAGCAGTTCTTC. This encodes CASSPWTGLNEQFF.